Sequencing of this T cell receptor (beta chain) was carried out in a study of Ad26.COV2.S vaccination and SARS-CoV-2 variants. Study background: Ad26.COV2.S, an intramuscular injection, was given once or twice 56 days apart.

Some clones are missing from TCRdb's copy, which holds only in-frame ones; the method was immunoSEQ multiplex PCR. The table includes hundreds of thousands of clones, roughly 90% detected once. Trimming left V 4 bases short and J 1 base short, with 7 bases between. The CDR3 has 14 residues. Germline values: CDR1 ENHRY, CDR2 SYGVKD. Indicated treatment: about 20 received Ad26.COV2.S at low or high dose, single or two shots; several received placebo; per-sample allocation not given. Repertoires come from day 63 after the first vaccine or placebo injection. The input for sequencing was peripheral blood, taken in a trial of Ad26.COV2.S vaccine versus placebo. The chain has TRBV10-3 and TRBJ2-2, with D hard to call. The sequence came from a person between 18 and 60 years old who received the Ad26.COV2.S COVID-19 vaccine or a placebo. The CDR3 region has the DNA TGTGCCATCAGTGTCACGGAGAACACCGGGGAGCTGTTTTTT. Translated, it gives CAISVTENTGELFF.